Here is one TCR beta chain with its context. Its antigen is currently unknown. CDR1 is SEHNR and CDR2 is FQNEAQ in the germline V gene (reference sequence). The CDR3 covers 14 residues. The J segment lost 5 bases and the V segment lost 5 bases, leaving 8 bases of the junction unmatched. These data belong to a study of blood T cells in healthy people across ages. A second PCR, run for roughly 6 to 11 cycles, used a sample-barcoded 5' primer plus a J-beta primer mix. TCRdb itself ran the 5' RACE reads through MiXCR, one entry per CDR3 protein. The table has 1.5 million to 2 million distinct CDR3 sequences, about 49% seen once. Whole-study findings and limits: Investigators treated diversity estimates from one million T cells as underestimates.

The source of this sequence is a woman in her forties in good health. Sequenced input: blood. V usage is TRBV7-9 and J usage is TRBJ1-2; 7 nucleotides line up with TRBD1. The CDR3 DNA reads TGTGCCAGCAGCGCCAATGCAGGGGGGTATGGCTACACCTTC. It translates to CASSANAGGYGYTF.